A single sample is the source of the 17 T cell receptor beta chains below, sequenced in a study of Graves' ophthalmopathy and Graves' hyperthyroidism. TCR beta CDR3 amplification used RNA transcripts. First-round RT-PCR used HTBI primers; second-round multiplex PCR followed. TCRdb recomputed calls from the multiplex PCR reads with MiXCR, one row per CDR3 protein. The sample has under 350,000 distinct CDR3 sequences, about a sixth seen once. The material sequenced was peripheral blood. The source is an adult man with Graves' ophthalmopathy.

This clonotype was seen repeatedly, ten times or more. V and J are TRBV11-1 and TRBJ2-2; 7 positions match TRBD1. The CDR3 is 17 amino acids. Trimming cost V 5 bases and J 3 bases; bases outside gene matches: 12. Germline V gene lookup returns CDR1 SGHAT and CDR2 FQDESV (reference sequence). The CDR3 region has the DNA TGTGCCAGCAGCCGCGTCCCTCGACAGGGCGACACCGGGGAGCTGTTTTTT. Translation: CASSRVPRQGDTGELFF.

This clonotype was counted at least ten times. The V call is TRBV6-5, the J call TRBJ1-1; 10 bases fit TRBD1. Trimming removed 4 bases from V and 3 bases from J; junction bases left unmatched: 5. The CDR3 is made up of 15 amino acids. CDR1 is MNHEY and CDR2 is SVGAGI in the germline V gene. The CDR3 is CASSSPGQGYTEAFF. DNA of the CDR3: TGTGCCAGCAGTTCCCCGGGACAGGGGTACACTGAAGCTTTCTTT.

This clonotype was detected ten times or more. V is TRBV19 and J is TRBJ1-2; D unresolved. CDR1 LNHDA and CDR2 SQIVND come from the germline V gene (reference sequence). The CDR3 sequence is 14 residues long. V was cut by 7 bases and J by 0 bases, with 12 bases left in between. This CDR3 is CASKEIIANYGYTF. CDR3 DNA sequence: TGTGCCAGTAAAGAGATCATAGCTAACTATGGCTACACCTTC.

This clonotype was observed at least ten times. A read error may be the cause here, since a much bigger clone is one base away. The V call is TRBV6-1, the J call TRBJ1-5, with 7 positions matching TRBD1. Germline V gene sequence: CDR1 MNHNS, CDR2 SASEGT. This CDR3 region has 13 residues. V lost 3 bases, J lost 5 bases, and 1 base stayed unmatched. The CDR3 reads CASSDGTDQPQHF. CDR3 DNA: TGTGCCAGCAGTGACGGGACAGATCAGCCCCAGCATTTT.

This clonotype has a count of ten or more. CDR3 coding DNA: TGTGCCAGTAGTCCCATCTTGGGACAGAGCTCCTACGAGCAGTACTTC. It encodes CASSPILGQSSYEQYF. V is TRBV19 and J is TRBJ2-7; TRBD1 agrees at 7 bases. CDR1 is LNHDA and CDR2 is SQIVND in the germline V gene (reference sequence). Unmatched junction bases numbered 10, after V lost 5 bases and J lost 0 bases. This CDR3 region has 16 residues.

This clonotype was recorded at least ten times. CDR3 region: CASSLGGQGMVEQYF. The CDR3 bases are TGTGCCAGCAGCTTGGGTGGGCAGGGGATGGTCGAGCAGTACTTC. J is TRBJ2-7 and V is TRBV7-2; weak D call: TRBD1 (6 bases). Germline V CDR1 and CDR2: SGHTA, FQGNSA. Trimming took 3 bases from V and 6 from J, leaving 18 bases between them. The CDR3 loop spans 15 amino acids.

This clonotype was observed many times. The CDR3 region has the DNA TGTGCCAGCAGATACCCGGGACAGGGGGATCAGCCCCAGCATTTT. The encoded protein is CASRYPGQGDQPQHF. The chain links TRBV6-5 to TRBJ1-5; TRBD1 aligns across 11 bases. The junction had 6 bases not matched to a gene; V was cut back by 6 bases and J by 5 bases. The CDR3 has 15 amino acids. CDR1 and CDR2 from the germline V gene are MNHEY and SVGAGI.

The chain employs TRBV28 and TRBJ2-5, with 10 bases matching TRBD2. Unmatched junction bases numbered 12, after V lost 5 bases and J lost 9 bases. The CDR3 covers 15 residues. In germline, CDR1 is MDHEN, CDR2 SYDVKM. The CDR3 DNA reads TGTGCCAGCAGTCCGATAGCGGGAGCGGGGGGGGCCCAGTACTTC. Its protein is CASSPIAGAGGAQYF.

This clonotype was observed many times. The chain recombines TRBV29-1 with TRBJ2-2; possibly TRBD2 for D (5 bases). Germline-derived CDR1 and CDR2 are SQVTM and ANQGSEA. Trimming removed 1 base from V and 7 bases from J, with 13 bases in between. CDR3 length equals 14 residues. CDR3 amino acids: CSVEVGLGIGELFF. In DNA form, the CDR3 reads TGCAGCGTTGAAGTAGGACTGGGAATCGGGGAGCTGTTTTTT.

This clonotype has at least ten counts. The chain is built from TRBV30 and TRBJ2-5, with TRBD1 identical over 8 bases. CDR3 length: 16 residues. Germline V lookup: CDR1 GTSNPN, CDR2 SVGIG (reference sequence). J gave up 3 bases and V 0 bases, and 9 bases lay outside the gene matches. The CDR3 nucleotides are TGTGCCTGGAGTGTCGGACAGGGAATACTCGAAGAGACCCAGTACTTC. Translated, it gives CAWSVGQGILEETQYF.

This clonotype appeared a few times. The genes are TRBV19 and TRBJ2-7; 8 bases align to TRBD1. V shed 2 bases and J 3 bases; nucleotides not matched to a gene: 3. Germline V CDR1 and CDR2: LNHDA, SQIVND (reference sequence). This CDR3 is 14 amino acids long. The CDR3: CASSIRQGSYEQYF. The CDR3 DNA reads TGTGCCAGTAGTATACGACAGGGGAGCTACGAGCAGTACTTC.

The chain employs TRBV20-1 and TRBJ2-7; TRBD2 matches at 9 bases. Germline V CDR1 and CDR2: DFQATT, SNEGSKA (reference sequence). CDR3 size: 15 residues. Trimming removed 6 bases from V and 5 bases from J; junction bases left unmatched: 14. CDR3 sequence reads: CSAEKGGTSFDEQYF. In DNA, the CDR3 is TGCAGTGCCGAGAAAGGGGGGACTAGCTTCGACGAGCAGTACTTC.

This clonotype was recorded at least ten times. CDR3 sequence reads: CASSPGVRQPQHF. For the CDR3, the DNA is TGTGCCAGCTCACCAGGGGTGAGACAGCCCCAGCATTTT. V is TRBV18 and J is TRBJ1-5; no clear D gene. V lost 2 bases, J lost 7 bases, and 9 bases lay in between. The germline V gene has CDR1 KGHSH and CDR2 LQKENI. This CDR3 has 13 amino acids.

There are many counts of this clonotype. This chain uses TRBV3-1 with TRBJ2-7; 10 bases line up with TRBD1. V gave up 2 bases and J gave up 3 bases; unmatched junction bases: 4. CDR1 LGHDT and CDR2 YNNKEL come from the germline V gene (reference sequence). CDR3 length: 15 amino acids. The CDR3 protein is CASSQRTGGLYEQYF. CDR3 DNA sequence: TGTGCCAGCAGCCAAAGGACAGGGGGTCTCTACGAGCAGTACTTC.

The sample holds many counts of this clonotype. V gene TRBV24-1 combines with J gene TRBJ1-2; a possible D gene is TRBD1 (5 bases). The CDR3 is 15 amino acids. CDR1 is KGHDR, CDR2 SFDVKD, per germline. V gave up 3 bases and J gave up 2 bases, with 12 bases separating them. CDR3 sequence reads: CATSDGARENYGYTF. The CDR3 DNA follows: TGTGCCACCAGTGATGGGGCACGGGAAAACTATGGCTACACCTTC.

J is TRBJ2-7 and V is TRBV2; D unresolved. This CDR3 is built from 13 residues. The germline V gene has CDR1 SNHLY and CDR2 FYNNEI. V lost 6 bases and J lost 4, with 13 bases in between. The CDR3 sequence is CASSLPLDYEQYF. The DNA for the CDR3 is TGTGCCAGCAGCCTTCCTCTAGATTACGAGCAGTACTTC.

CDR3 amino acids: CASSTRTGLGTYEQYF. The CDR3 bases are TGTGCCAGCAGCACCCGGACAGGGTTGGGTACCTACGAGCAGTACTTC. The V gene is TRBV11-2, the J gene TRBJ2-7, with 8 nucleotides matching TRBD1. CDR3 length: 16 amino acids. The V and J ends lost 5 bases and 2 bases, in that order; junction bases with no gene match: 11. The germline gives CDR1 SGHAT, CDR2 FQNNGV.